The 20 T cell receptor beta chains given below trace back to one sample, sequenced in a study of shared clonotypes between healthy human individuals. Some clones are missing from TCRdb's copy, which holds only in-frame ones; the method was immunoSEQ multiplex PCR. The table shows about 2.4 million clones, with around 94% occurring only once. Sequencing was performed on naive CD4+ T cells sorted from blood. Subset defined: CD45RA+ positively selected. These receptors came from a man in his late teens or twenties in good health.

J is TRBJ2-7 and V is TRBV19; 8 nucleotides agree with TRBD1. The germline V gene encodes CDR1 LNHDA and CDR2 SQIVND (reference sequence). This CDR3 comprises 13 residues. The V and J ends lost 10 bases and 4 bases, in that order; junction bases with no gene match: 9. The CDR3 here is CATAQGGRYEQYF. CDR3 bases: TGTGCCACCGCACAGGGGGGACGGTACGAGCAGTACTTC. Full variable domain (remainder filled in from reference TRBV19 and TRBJ2-7): DGGITQSPKYLFRKEGQNVTLSCEQNLNHDAMYWYRQDPGQGLRLIYYSQIVNDFQKGDIAEGYSVSREKKESFPLTVTSAQKNPTAFYLCATAQGGRYEQYFGPGTRLTVT.

This chain joins TRBV5-1 and TRBJ2-5; 8 positions match TRBD1. The CDR3 covers 13 residues. V was pared by 5 bases and J by 5 bases, with 5 bases of the junction left unmatched. Germline V lookup: CDR1 SGHRS, CDR2 YFSETQ. Written as DNA, the CDR3 is TGCGCCAGCAGTCAGGACAGGGTGGAGACCCAGTACTTC. It yields the protein CASSQDRVETQYF.

This clone was found a few times. V and J are TRBV20-1 and TRBJ1-2; D ambiguous. Germline loops: CDR1 DFQATT, CDR2 SNEGSKA (reference sequence). The CDR3 totals 11 residues. V was cut by 3 bases and J by 8 bases, with 10 bases left in between. CDR3 amino acids: CSASRSQGYTF. CDR3 nucleotide sequence: TGCAGTGCTAGTCGTTCCCAGGGCTACACCTTC.

The chain combines TRBV27 with TRBJ2-7, with TRBD2 matching 9 bases. The trim removed 7 bases at V and 0 bases at J, leaving 10 bases unmatched. Germline V lookup: CDR1 MNHEY, CDR2 SMNVEV (reference sequence). The CDR3 is made up of 16 amino acids. The CDR3 spells CASTSSAGGISYEQYF. CDR3 nucleotides: TGTGCCAGCACAAGTTCGGCGGGGGGGATCTCCTACGAGCAGTACTTC.

V and J are TRBV11-2 and TRBJ1-1, with TRBD1 as a possible D gene (5 bases). The CDR3 runs to 16 residues. Germline V gives CDR1 SGHAT, CDR2 FQNNGV. The ends were cut back, 2 bases at V and 4 bases at J, with 17 bases in the middle. The CDR3 DNA follows: TGTGCCAGCAGCTTAAGTAAGACCTGGGGGGTCACTGAAGCTTTCTTT. Translated: CASSLSKTWGVTEAFF. Full variable domain (missing parts from reference TRBV11-2 and TRBJ1-1): EAGVAQSPRYKIIEKRQSVAFWCNPISGHATLYWYQQILGQGPKLLIQFQNNGVVDDSQLPKDRFSAERLKGVDSTLKIQPAKLEDSAVYLCASSLSKTWGVTEAFFGQGTRLTVV.

This sequence joins TRBV10-3 and TRBJ1-6; D is undetermined. V was clipped by 6 bases and J by 5 bases, with 11 bases between them. The germline V gene encodes CDR1 ENHRY and CDR2 SYGVKD. The CDR3 has 14 residues. The CDR3 DNA sequence: TGTGCCATCAGCGGACGGGTAGATAATTCACCCCTCCACTTT. It codes for CAISGRVDNSPLHF.

The rearrangement uses TRBV18 and TRBJ2-3, with no clear D. The CDR3 spans 14 residues. V gave up 1 base and J gave up 8 bases, with 13 bases separating them. Per the germline V gene, CDR1 is KGHSH and CDR2 is LQKENI. CDR3 in DNA: TGTGCCAGCTCACCACTAGAATCTCTCCGTACGCAGTATTTT. Protein product: CASSPLESLRTQYF.

The gene calls are TRBV6-5 and TRBJ1-5, with D maybe TRBD1 (5 bases). V was pared by 8 bases and J by 5 bases, with 13 bases between. CDR3 size: 13 residues. Germline CDR1 reads MNHEY; CDR2 reads SVGAGI. Written as DNA, the CDR3 is TGTGCCAGCGGCAGCTCGGGGGATCAGCCCCAGCATTTT. Its protein product is CASGSSGDQPQHF.

The chain is built from TRBV10-2 and TRBJ2-5; D remains ambiguous. The CDR3 is 13 residues long. Germline V gene sequence: CDR1 WSHSY, CDR2 SAAADI. V was shortened by 6 bases and J by 10 bases, with 18 bases between the two germline ends. CDR3 sequence reads: CASRLDFEALQYF. The CDR3 nucleotides are TGCGCCAGCAGACTTGACTTTGAGGCCCTCCAGTACTTC.

Of note for this clone: This specimen includes other DNA sequences encoding the same CDR3. V is TRBV2 and J is TRBJ1-5, with D perhaps matching TRBD1 (5 bases). The CDR3 covers 13 residues. Germline CDR1 SNHLY, CDR2 FYNNEI. V was clipped by 2 bases and J by 5 bases, with 7 bases between them. The CDR3 sequence is CASSEQGDQPQHF. Here the CDR3 DNA reads TGTGCCAGCAGTGAACAGGGAGATCAGCCCCAGCATTTT.

This clone came up once. The J gene is TRBJ1-2, the V gene TRBV7-8; D is ambiguous. The CDR3 totals 15 residues. The V and J ends lost 1 base and 4 bases respectively, with 13 bases between them. Germline assignment: CDR1 SGHVS and CDR2 FQNEAQ. In DNA form, the CDR3 reads TGTGCCAGCAGCTTAGTTATGGAAATCCTCTATGGCTACACCTTC. Translated: CASSLVMEILYGYTF.

This clone has just one count. The rearrangement links TRBV6-6 to TRBJ2-7; the D gene could be TRBD1 or TRBD2 (5 bases each). This CDR3 comprises 13 residues. Germline V gene sequence: CDR1 MNHNY, CDR2 SVGAGI (reference sequence). V lost 6 bases and J lost 0, with 9 bases in between. CDR3 nucleotide sequence: TGTGCCAGCAGGAGGGACGGCTCCTACGAGCAGTACTTC. Translating gives CASRRDGSYEQYF.

For the CDR3, the DNA is TGTGCCAGCAGTTACTCGAGAAAGGGACAAGAGACCCAGTACTTC. Translated: CASSYSRKGQETQYF. This chain uses TRBV6-5 with TRBJ2-5; D is unresolved. The CDR3 runs 15 residues. The V and J ends lost 0 bases and 2 bases respectively, with 10 bases between them. Germline CDR1 is MNHEY and CDR2 is SVGAGI.

The chain joins TRBV10-3 to TRBJ1-2; 7 bases line up with TRBD1. The CDR3 has 14 residues. Germline V gene lookup returns CDR1 ENHRY and CDR2 SYGVKD. The V and J ends lost 3 bases and 8 bases, in that order; junction bases with no gene match: 9. DNA for the CDR3: TGTGCCATCAGTGATGACAGGGACTCGGGGGGCTACACCTTC. Its protein product is CAISDDRDSGGYTF.

The V and J genes are TRBV2 and TRBJ2-7, with TRBD2 matching over 9 bases. Germline V gene lookup returns CDR1 SNHLY and CDR2 FYNNEI. The ends lost 0 bases at V and 3 bases at J; junction bases unmatched: 9. CDR3 size: 17 residues. The DNA for the CDR3 is TGTGCCAGCAGTGAAGCTGCCTTGGCGCGGGAGGGCTACGAGCAGTACTTC. Encoded protein: CASSEAALAREGYEQYF.

This chain links TRBV5-1 with TRBJ2-7; TRBD2 matches at 11 bases. With V trimmed by 7 bases and J by 5 bases, 8 bases remained unmatched. The germline V gene encodes CDR1 SGHRS and CDR2 YFSETQ. This CDR3 has 14 amino acids. The CDR3 nucleotides read TGCGCCAGCGCCCAGACTAGCGGGATGAACGAGCAGTACTTC. Protein sequence: CASAQTSGMNEQYF.

The rearrangement uses TRBV7-8 and TRBJ1-1; tentative D call: TRBD1 (5 bases). Per the germline V gene, CDR1 is SGHVS and CDR2 is FQNEAQ. V was pared by 0 bases and J by 1 base, with 15 bases between. This CDR3 is 17 amino acids long. The CDR3 DNA follows: TGTGCCAGCAGCTTAGCCATCAGGGTGGATGGGAACACTGAAGCTTTCTTT. Translating it yields CASSLAIRVDGNTEAFF.

The rearrangement links TRBV6-5 to TRBJ2-7; 12 bases are shared with TRBD2. V shed 7 bases and J 2 bases; nucleotides not matched to a gene: 6. This CDR3 spans 15 amino acids. CDR1 and CDR2 from the germline V gene are MNHEY and SVGAGI. The CDR3 DNA follows: TGTGCCAGCACTTCACTAGCGGGAGGCACCTACGAGCAGTACTTC. Protein product: CASTSLAGGTYEQYF.

The genes are TRBV5-6 and TRBJ2-3, with D perhaps assigned TRBD1 or TRBD2 (7 bases each). This CDR3 comprises 17 residues. Germline V gene data show CDR1 as SGHDT and CDR2 as YYEEEE. With 1 base removed from V and 0 bases from J, the gap between germline ends came to 15 bases. The CDR3 sequence: CASSLRGGGASTDTQYF. The CDR3 DNA sequence: TGTGCCAGCAGCTTGAGGGGAGGGGGCGCGAGCACAGATACGCAGTATTTT.

This clone was counted between two and nine times. The same CDR3 arises from other DNA sequences in this sample as well. The chain carries TRBV5-1 and TRBJ2-2; 8 nucleotides align to TRBD2. V lost 1 base and J lost 1; bases outside the gene matches: 0. CDR1 is SGHRS, CDR2 YFSETQ, per germline. CDR3 length: 15 residues. The CDR3 loop reads CASSLTSGNTGELFF. As DNA, the CDR3 is TGCGCCAGCAGCTTGACTAGCGGGAACACCGGGGAGCTGTTTTTT.